This T cell receptor (beta chain) was captured by sequencing in a study of cytotoxic CD8 clonotypes in ibrutinib-treated CLL. Study-level points and caveats: Stable or contracted on treatment, public clonotypes were also uncommon.

To note about this clone: Antigen specificity is unknown. One junction end disagrees with the germline gene, perhaps due to a read error.

Frozen-stored PBMCs produced about 2 micrograms of genomic DNA for TCR beta libraries. Repertoires were generated with immunoSEQ multiplex PCR, while TCRdb's copy carries only in-frame clones and drops some. Of roughly 300,000 clones listed, 70% to 80% are singletons. The CDR3 has 13 amino acids. Germline lookup yields CDR1 LNHDA and CDR2 SQIVND (reference sequence). Here the sequenced sample was PBMCs, taken at disease progression, from a patient treated with ibrutinib. The clonotype was recovered from a human donor with chronic lymphocytic leukemia. The chain couples TRBV19 to TRBJ2-7; D unclear. CDR3 in amino acids: CASSIHPSNEQYF. CDR3 sequence (DNA): TGTGCCAGTAGTATCCACCCCTCCAACGAGCAGTACTTC.